One sample yielded the 10 T cell receptor beta chains listed below, sequenced in a study of T cell responses to AZD1222 COVID-19 vaccine. Some clones are missing from TCRdb's copy, which holds only in-frame ones; the method was immunoSEQ multiplex PCR. The sample has 90,000 to 150,000 clones; around 86% are singletons. Sequencing used peripheral blood, obtained on day 0 of AZD1222 vaccination. The source is an adult in good health.

The chain joins TRBV19 to TRBJ1-1; possibly TRBD1 for D (6 bases). V lost 10 bases, J lost 5 bases, and 20 bases lay in between. The CDR3 has 14 residues. Germline assignment: CDR1 LNHDA and CDR2 SQIVND (reference sequence). In DNA, the CDR3 is TGTGCCACCCAATGGGGGGCCGGACGGACTGAAGCTTTCTTT. The encoded protein is CATQWGAGRTEAFF. Full variable domain (outside the CDR3, taken from reference TRBV19 and TRBJ1-1): DGGITQSPKYLFRKEGQNVTLSCEQNLNHDAMYWYRQDPGQGLRLIYYSQIVNDFQKGDIAEGYSVSREKKESFPLTVTSAQKNPTAFYLCATQWGAGRTEAFFGQGTRLTVV.

The V and J genes are TRBV24-1 and TRBJ2-1; TRBD2 is a possible D gene (6 bases). The CDR3 sequence is 15 residues long. Trimming shortened V by 6 bases and J by 9 bases, and 20 bases separated the two germline ends. Germline V CDR1 and CDR2: KGHDR, SFDVKD. Here the CDR3 reads CATSSGLKLEGEQFF. The CDR3 DNA is TGTGCCACCAGTTCTGGCCTTAAGTTGGAGGGTGAGCAGTTCTTC.

The rearrangement uses TRBV5-4 and TRBJ1-5, with 11 bases identical to TRBD1. CDR1 and CDR2 (germline): SGHNT, YYREEE (reference sequence). The V and J ends lost 4 bases and 1 base, in that order; junction bases with no gene match: 10. This CDR3 spans 18 amino acids. CDR3 bases: TGTGCCAGCAGCCAGACCGGGACAGGGGGTTTGAGCAATCAGCCCCAGCATTTT. This translates into CASSQTGTGGLSNQPQHF.

The sample holds one count of this clone. This rearrangement joins TRBV6-6 to TRBJ1-5, with 7 bases matching TRBD1. With 5 bases clipped from V and 6 bases from J, the junction kept 10 bases outside the gene matches. Germline V gives CDR1 MNHNY, CDR2 SVGAGI (reference sequence). The length of the CDR3 is 15 residues. The chain's CDR3 is CASSPGQVASQPQHF. The CDR3 DNA is TGTGCCAGCAGTCCCGGACAGGTTGCGAGTCAGCCCCAGCATTTT.

V is TRBV5-5 and J is TRBJ2-7; 13 positions agree with TRBD2. V lost 3 bases to trimming and J lost 7 bases; unmatched junction nucleotides: 4. Germline V gives CDR1 SGHKS, CDR2 YYEKEE (reference sequence). The CDR3 has 14 residues. The chain's CDR3 is CASSSGTSGTEQYF. CDR3 in DNA: TGTGCCAGCAGCTCCGGGACTAGCGGGACGGAGCAGTACTTC.

The chain couples TRBV5-4 to TRBJ1-6; D unclear. The germline V gene encodes CDR1 SGHNT and CDR2 YYREEE (reference sequence). V dropped 0 bases and J dropped 7 bases, with 8 bases sitting between them. The CDR3 runs 14 residues. This CDR3 is CASSLVAENSPLHF. The CDR3 nucleotides read TGTGCCAGCAGCTTGGTGGCAGAAAATTCACCCCTCCACTTT.

CDR3 nucleotides: TGTGCCAGCAGCTTAGGCGGGGGGCACTACAATGAGCAGTTCTTC. Translation: CASSLGGGHYNEQFF. V gene TRBV7-2 combines with J gene TRBJ2-1, with 8 bases that match TRBD2. Germline CDR1 reads SGHTA; CDR2 reads FQGNSA. This CDR3 has 15 amino acids. V was pared by 1 base and J by 3 bases, with 2 bases of the junction left unmatched.

V usage is TRBV29-1 and J usage is TRBJ1-3, with a tentative D call TRBD1 (6 bases). In germline, CDR1 is SQVTM, CDR2 ANQGSEA. The CDR3 totals 21 residues. The V end was cut by 4 bases, the J end by 0 bases, with 31 bases between. CDR3 nucleotide sequence: TGCAGCGTTGCCCTCGGGGGCCGGTGGGGGGGAACGGGTCCCTCTGGAAACACCATATATTTT. Residues: CSVALGGRWGGTGPSGNTIYF.

V is TRBV6-2 or TRBV6-3 and J is TRBJ2-3, with a weak D call TRBD2 (6 bases). The CDR3 totals 16 residues. V lost 6 bases, J lost 2 bases, and 18 bases lay in between. Germline V gene sequence: CDR1 MNHEY, CDR2 SVGEGT. The CDR3 here is CASSLSAGGLTDTQYF. Here the CDR3 DNA reads TGTGCCAGCAGCCTGAGTGCCGGGGGACTCACAGATACGCAGTATTTT.

CDR3 DNA sequence: TGTGCCAGTAGTGCGGGACCGAGGGAGACCCAGTACTTC. This gives the protein CASSAGPRETQYF. The gene calls are TRBV19 and TRBJ2-5, with D possibly being TRBD2 (6 bases). V lost 5 bases and J 5 bases, leaving 12 bases between the germline ends. The CDR3 runs to 13 residues. The germline gives CDR1 LNHDA, CDR2 SQIVND (reference sequence). The full variable domain, completed using reference TRBV19 and TRBJ2-5, is DGGITQSPKYLFRKEGQNVTLSCEQNLNHDAMYWYRQDPGQGLRLIYYSQIVNDFQKGDIAEGYSVSREKKESFPLTVTSAQKNPTAFYLCASSAGPRETQYFGPGTRLLVL.